This T cell receptor (beta chain) was sequenced in a study of cytomegalovirus exposure and HLA in healthy donors. Whole-study context: Of 300 to 500 genotyped donors, roughly 81% grouped in the Caucasian-associated ancestry cluster.

PCR amplification relied on 60 Vbeta primers (plus 13 Jbeta primers). Some clones are missing from TCRdb's copy, which holds only in-frame ones; the method was immunoSEQ multiplex PCR. This table has 150,000 to 200,000 clones, approximately 84% appearing once. Germline CDR1 reads SGDLS; CDR2 reads YYNGEE. V lost 0 bases, J lost 3 bases, and 4 bases stayed unmatched. CDR3 length: 16 amino acids. This chain uses TRBV9 with TRBJ2-2; 8 bases agree with TRBD2. The receptor's source is a girl aged 5 to 17 in good health and CMV-seropositive. Material: PBMCs. CDR3 nucleotides: TGTGCCAGCAGCGTAGGGCCGGGAGGGGACACCGGGGAGCTGTTTTTT. Translation: CASSVGPGGDTGELFF.